This T cell receptor beta chain came from a study of blood T cell repertoires in COVID-19. Study overall: There were acute and convalescent COVID-19 samples, and they came from the United States, Italy and Spain. PBMCs, B-cell-depleted T cells, or T cells provided the cDNA or gDNA that made up the material.

Germline CDR1 is SGHVS and CDR2 is FQNEAQ. Trimming shortened V by 1 base and J by 4 bases, and 20 bases separated the two germline ends. CDR3 size: 17 residues. Original analysis: Researchers report that nucleated cell counts were estimated from reference gene primer amplification. Sequencing was performed with immunoSEQ multiplex PCR; in TCRdb, only in-frame clones are kept and a portion is missing. The DNA was the basis for D and trimming; V, J and clone size are from that table. The data hold 150,000 to 200,000 clones, with 83% observed a single time. The J gene is TRBJ2-7, the V gene TRBV7-8, with D possibly TRBD1 on 5 matching bases. Source material: peripheral blood. This sequence was found in a woman older than 75 with acute or convalescent COVID-19. As DNA, the CDR3 is TGTGCCAGCAGCTTAGTTTCCTCGGCAGGGCTTCTGTACGAGCAGTACTTC. This sequence encodes CASSLVSSAGLLYEQYF.